The source of this T cell receptor (beta chain) is a study of PD-L1 blockade in urothelial cancer. Study summary: It was at some point between 2013 and 2015 that patients started atezolizumab at 1,200 mg intravenously every 3 weeks. Analyzed time points were 3 weeks (second dose) and 6 weeks after therapy began.

TCRdb's table, derived via immunoSEQ multiplex PCR, lists solely in-frame clones and lacks some. Among some 57,000 clones listed, around 84% were seen once. Specified time point: pretreatment peripheral blood. Specimen: PBMCs, collected around atezolizumab (anti-PD-L1) treatment. This TCR came from a man aged 50-60 years with urothelial cancer.

The CDR3 region is CASSLATGGTGNTIYF. As DNA, the CDR3 is TGTGCCAGCAGCTTAGCAACAGGGGGCACTGGAAACACCATATATTTT. J is TRBJ1-3 and V is TRBV11-2; 9 bases are a match to TRBD1. Per the germline V gene, CDR1 is SGHAT and CDR2 is FQNNGV. With V trimmed by 1 base and J by 2 bases, 3 bases remained unmatched. The CDR3 sequence is 16 residues long.